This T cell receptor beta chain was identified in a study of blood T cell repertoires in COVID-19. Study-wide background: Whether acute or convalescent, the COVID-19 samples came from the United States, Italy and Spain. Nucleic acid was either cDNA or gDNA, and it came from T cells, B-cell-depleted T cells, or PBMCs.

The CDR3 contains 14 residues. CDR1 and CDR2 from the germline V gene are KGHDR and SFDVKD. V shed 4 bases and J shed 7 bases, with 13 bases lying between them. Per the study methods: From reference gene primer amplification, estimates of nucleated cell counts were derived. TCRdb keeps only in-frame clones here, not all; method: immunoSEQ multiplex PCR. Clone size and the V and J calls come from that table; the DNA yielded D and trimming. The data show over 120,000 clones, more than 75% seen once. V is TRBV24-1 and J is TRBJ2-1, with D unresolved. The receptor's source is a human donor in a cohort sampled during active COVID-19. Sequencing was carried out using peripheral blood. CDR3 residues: CATSESGFLNEQFF. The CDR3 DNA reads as TGTGCCACCAGTGAGTCCGGGTTCCTAAATGAGCAGTTCTTC.